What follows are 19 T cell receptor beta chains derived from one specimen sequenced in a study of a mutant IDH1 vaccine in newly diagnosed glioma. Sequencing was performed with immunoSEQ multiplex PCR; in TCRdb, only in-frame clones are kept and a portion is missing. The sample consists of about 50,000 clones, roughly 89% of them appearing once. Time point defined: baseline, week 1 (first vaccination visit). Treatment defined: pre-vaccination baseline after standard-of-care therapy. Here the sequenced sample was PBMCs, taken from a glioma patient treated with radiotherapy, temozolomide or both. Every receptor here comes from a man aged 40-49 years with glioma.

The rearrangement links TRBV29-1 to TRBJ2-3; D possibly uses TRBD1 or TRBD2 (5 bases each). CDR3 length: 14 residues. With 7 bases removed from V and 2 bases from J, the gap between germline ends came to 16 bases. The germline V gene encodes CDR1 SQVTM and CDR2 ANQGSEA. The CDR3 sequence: CSALWGTITDTQYF. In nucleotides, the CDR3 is TGCAGCGCCCTTTGGGGGACCATCACAGATACGCAGTATTTT.

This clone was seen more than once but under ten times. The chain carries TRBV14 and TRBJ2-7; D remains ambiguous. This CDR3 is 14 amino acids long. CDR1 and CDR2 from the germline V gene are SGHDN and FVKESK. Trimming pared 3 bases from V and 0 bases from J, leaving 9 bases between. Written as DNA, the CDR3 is TGTGCCAGCAGCCACCCCCCTTTCTCCTACGAGCAGTACTTC. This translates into CASSHPPFSYEQYF.

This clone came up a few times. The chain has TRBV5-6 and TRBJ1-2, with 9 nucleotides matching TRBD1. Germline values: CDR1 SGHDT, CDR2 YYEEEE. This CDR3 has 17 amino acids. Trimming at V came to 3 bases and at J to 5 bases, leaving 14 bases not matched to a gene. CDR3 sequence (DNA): TGTGCCAGCAGCTCCTATAGGACAGGGGTGAGGGAGTATGGCTACACCTTC. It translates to CASSSYRTGVREYGYTF.

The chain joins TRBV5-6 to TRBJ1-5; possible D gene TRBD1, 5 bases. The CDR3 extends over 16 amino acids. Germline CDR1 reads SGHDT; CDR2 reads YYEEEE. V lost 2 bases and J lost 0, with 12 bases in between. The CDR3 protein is CASSFWGGSSNQPQHF. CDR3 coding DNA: TGTGCCAGCAGCTTTTGGGGCGGGTCTAGCAATCAGCCCCAGCATTTT.

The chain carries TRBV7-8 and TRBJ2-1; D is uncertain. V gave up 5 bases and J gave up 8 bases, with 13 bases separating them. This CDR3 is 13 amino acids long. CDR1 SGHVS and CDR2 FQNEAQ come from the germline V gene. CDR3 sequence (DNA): TGTGCCAGCAGCCCCCGTGTCGTGGATGAGCAGTTCTTC. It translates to CASSPRVVDEQFF.

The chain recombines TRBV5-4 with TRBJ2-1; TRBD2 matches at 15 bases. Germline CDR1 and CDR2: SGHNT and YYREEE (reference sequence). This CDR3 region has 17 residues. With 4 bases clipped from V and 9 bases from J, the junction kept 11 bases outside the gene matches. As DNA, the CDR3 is TGTGCCAGCAGCCCCGGACTAGCGGGAGGGCCAGTGGTTGAGCAGTTCTTC. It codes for CASSPGLAGGPVVEQFF.

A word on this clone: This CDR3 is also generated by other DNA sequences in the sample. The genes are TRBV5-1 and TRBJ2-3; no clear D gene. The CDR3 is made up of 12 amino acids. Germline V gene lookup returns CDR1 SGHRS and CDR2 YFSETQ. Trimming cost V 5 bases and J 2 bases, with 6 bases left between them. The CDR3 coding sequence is TGCGCCAGCAGTTTCGCCACAGATACGCAGTATTTT. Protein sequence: CASSFATDTQYF.

The CDR3 region has the DNA TGTGCCAGCAGTTTATACGGACAGAAGAATGAAAAACTGTTTTTT. Its protein is CASSLYGQKNEKLFF. The chain has TRBV6-5 and TRBJ1-4, with D tentatively TRBD1 (6 bases). This CDR3 is built from 15 residues. The germline CDR1 and CDR2 sequences are MNHEY and SVGAGI. With 4 bases removed from V and 5 bases from J, the gap between germline ends came to 14 bases.

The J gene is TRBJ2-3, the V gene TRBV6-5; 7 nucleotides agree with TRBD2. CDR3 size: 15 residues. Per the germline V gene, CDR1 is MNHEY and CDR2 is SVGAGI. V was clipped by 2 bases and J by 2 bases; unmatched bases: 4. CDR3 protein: CASSYGLVDTDTQYF. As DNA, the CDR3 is TGTGCCAGCAGTTACGGACTAGTTGACACAGATACGCAGTATTTT.

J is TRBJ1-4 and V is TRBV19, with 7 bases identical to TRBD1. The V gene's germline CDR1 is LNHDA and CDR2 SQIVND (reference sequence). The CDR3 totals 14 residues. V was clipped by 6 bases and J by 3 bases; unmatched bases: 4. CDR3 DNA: TGTGCCAGTAGCCCGGGACAGCCTAATGAAAAACTGTTTTTT. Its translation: CASSPGQPNEKLFF.

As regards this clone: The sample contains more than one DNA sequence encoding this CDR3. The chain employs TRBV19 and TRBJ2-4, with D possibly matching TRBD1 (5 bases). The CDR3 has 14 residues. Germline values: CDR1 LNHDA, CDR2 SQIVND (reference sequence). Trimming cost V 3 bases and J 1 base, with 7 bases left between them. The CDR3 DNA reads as TGTGCCAGTAGTATCTCAGGGGCCAAAAACATTCAGTACTTC. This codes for CASSISGAKNIQYF. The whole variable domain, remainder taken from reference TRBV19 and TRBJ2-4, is DGGITQSPKYLFRKEGQNVTLSCEQNLNHDAMYWYRQDPGQGLRLIYYSQIVNDFQKGDIAEGYSVSREKKESFPLTVTSAQKNPTAFYLCASSISGAKNIQYFGAGTRLSVL.

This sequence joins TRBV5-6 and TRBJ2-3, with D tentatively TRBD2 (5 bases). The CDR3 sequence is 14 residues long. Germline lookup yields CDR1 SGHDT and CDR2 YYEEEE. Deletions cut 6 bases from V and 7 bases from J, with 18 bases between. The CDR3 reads CASTSLAVSHTQYF. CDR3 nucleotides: TGTGCCAGCACCTCTCTAGCTGTGTCGCATACGCAGTATTTT.

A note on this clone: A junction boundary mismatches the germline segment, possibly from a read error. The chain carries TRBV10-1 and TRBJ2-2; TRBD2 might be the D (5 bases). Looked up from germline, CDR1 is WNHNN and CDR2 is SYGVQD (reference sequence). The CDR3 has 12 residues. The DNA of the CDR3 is TGTTTCCAAGAGGGCCCTAACGGGGAGCTGTTTTTT. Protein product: CFQEGPNGELFF.

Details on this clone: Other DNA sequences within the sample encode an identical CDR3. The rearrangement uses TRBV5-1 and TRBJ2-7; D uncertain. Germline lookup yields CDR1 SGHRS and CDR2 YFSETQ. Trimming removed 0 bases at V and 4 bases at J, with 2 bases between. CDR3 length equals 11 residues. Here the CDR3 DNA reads TGCGCCAGCAGCTTGGCATACGAGCAGTACTTC. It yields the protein CASSLAYEQYF.

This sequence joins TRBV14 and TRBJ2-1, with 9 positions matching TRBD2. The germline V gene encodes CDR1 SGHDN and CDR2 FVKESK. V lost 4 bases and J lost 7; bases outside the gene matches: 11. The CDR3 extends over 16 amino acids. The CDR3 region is CASSPSSSGRFNEQFF. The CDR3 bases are TGTGCCAGCAGCCCCTCCAGTAGCGGGAGATTTAATGAGCAGTTCTTC.

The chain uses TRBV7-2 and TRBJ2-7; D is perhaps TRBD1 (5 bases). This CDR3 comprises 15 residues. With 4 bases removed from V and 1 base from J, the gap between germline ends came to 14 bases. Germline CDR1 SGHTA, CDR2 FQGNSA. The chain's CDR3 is CASSWGPGGSYEQYF. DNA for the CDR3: TGTGCCAGCAGCTGGGGCCCCGGTGGGTCCTACGAGCAGTACTTC.

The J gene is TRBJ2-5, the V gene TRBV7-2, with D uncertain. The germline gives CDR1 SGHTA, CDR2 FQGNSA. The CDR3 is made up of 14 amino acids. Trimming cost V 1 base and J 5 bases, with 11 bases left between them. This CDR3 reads CASSLGGLVETQYF. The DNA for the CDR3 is TGTGCCAGCAGCTTAGGGGGATTGGTCGAGACCCAGTACTTC.

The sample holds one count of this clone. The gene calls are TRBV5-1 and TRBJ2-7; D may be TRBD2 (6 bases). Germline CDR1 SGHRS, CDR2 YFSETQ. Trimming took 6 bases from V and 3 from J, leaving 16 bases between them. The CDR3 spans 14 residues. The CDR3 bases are TGCGCCAGCATGGAGGGGCACCTAGTCTACGAGCAGTACTTC. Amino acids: CASMEGHLVYEQYF.

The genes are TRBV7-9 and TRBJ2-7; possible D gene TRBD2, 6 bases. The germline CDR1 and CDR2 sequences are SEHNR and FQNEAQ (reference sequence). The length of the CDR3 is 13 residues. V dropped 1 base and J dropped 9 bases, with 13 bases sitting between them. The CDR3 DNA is TGTGCCAGCAGCTTAGGGACTATGGTTCGGCAGTACTTC. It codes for CASSLGTMVRQYF.